The next 4 T cell receptor beta chains were all read from a single sample in a study of lymphopenia after photon versus proton radiotherapy. Using immunoSEQ multiplex PCR, the repertoire was profiled, and TCRdb retains in-frame clones only, with some absent. The sample records about 42,000 clones, under 85% being singletons. The input for sequencing was peripheral blood, taken from a patient treated with proton-based radiotherapy. These receptors came from a woman in her 70s with pancreatic cancer.

V gene TRBV18 combines with J gene TRBJ2-1; D possibly corresponds to TRBD1 (5 bases). The V gene's germline CDR1 is KGHSH and CDR2 LQKENI. The CDR3 covers 13 residues. The V and J ends lost 3 bases and 3 bases respectively, with 6 bases between them. The CDR3 loop reads CASSPDSYNEQFF. The CDR3 nucleotides are TGTGCCAGCTCACCTGACAGCTACAATGAGCAGTTCTTC.

The chain couples TRBV19 to TRBJ2-7; 10 nucleotides match TRBD2. CDR1 and CDR2 from the germline V gene are LNHDA and SQIVND (reference sequence). J lost 0 bases, V lost 3 bases, and 11 bases had no gene match. The CDR3 spans 18 residues. CDR3 protein: CASSIEASGSLFSYEQYF. CDR3 coding DNA: TGTGCCAGTAGTATCGAGGCTAGCGGGAGCCTATTCTCCTACGAGCAGTACTTC.

The V gene is TRBV5-8, the J gene TRBJ2-6; D call uncertain. This CDR3 comprises 15 residues. CDR1 SGHTS and CDR2 YDEGEE come from the germline V gene. The V end was cut by 5 bases, the J end by 2 bases, with 11 bases between. CDR3 sequence reads: CASSTPRTGANVLTF. CDR3 DNA: TGTGCCAGCAGTACGCCTAGGACTGGGGCCAACGTCCTGACTTTC.

In this sample, this clone turned up once. V and J are TRBV28 and TRBJ2-7; no definite D call. Trimming left V 1 base short and J 3 bases short, with 4 bases between. CDR1 is MDHEN and CDR2 is SYDVKM in the germline V gene. CDR3 size: 12 residues. The CDR3: CASSLLSYEQYF. In DNA form, the CDR3 reads TGTGCCAGCAGTTTATTAAGCTACGAGCAGTACTTC.